One TCR beta chain is described in this entry. The target antigen is unknown. Random-hexamer reverse transcription was applied to about 0.5 to 1 ug RNA. An immunoSEQ multiplex PCR amplified TCR beta CDR3 over 54 Vbeta and 13 Jbeta. A single record per CDR3 protein comes from TCRdb applying MiXCR to the immunoSEQ multiplex PCR reads. Here the sample spans about 120,000 distinct CDR3 sequences, 90% to 95% being singletons. This record belongs to a study of CD8 T cells in Susac syndrome. Study context: Within the sequenced group of Susac syndrome patients, 5 or 6 showed active disease and about 8 were in remission.

Study-level points and caveats: Peak Susac CD8+ clonal expansion occurred in TEMRA cells and active patients. Across the total CD8+ repertoires, more than 15 Susac-specific public clones were detected, and across the CD8+ TEMRA repertoires, several such clones were detected.

The CDR3 sequence is 13 residues long. Germline lookup yields CDR1 SGHDN and CDR2 FVKESK. V lost 3 bases and J 4 bases, leaving 9 bases between the germline ends. The specimen was CD8+ T cells from PBMCs. This TCR was sampled from a human donor with Susac syndrome. This chain links TRBV14 with TRBJ1-2; tentative D call: TRBD1 (5 bases). Here the CDR3 reads CASSHGAGYGYTF. The CDR3 DNA reads TGTGCCAGCAGCCACGGGGCTGGCTATGGCTACACCTTC.